This entry is about one TCR beta chain. Antigen: not known. Using immunoSEQ multiplex PCR, the repertoire was profiled, and TCRdb retains in-frame clones only, with some absent. The table includes some 14,000 clones, almost 85% detected once. The data were obtained in a study of graft-versus-host responses after intestinal transplantation. At the level of the study: Grafts were multivisceral, liver-intestinal, or isolated intestinal. All recipients got anti-thymocyte globulin induction, then tacrolimus and steroids for approximately 3 years.

V was cut by 5 bases and J by 4 bases, with 9 bases left in between. The CDR3 has 13 amino acids. CDR1 MNHEY and CDR2 SMNVEV come from the germline V gene (reference sequence). Whole-study results and caveats: GvH clones turned up in recipient marrow; some had shown up first in ileum or blood. Maximum circulating GvH clone levels tracked with early post-transplant HvG decreases.

The input for sequencing was PBMCs, taken after intestinal transplantation. The chain carries TRBV27 and TRBJ2-1; D is undetermined. This TCR came from a human patient who received an intestinal transplant, so some T cells may come from the graft donor. Written as DNA, the CDR3 is TGTGCCAGCAGTACCGACACTTACAATGAGCAGTTCTTC. Translated: CASSTDTYNEQFF.